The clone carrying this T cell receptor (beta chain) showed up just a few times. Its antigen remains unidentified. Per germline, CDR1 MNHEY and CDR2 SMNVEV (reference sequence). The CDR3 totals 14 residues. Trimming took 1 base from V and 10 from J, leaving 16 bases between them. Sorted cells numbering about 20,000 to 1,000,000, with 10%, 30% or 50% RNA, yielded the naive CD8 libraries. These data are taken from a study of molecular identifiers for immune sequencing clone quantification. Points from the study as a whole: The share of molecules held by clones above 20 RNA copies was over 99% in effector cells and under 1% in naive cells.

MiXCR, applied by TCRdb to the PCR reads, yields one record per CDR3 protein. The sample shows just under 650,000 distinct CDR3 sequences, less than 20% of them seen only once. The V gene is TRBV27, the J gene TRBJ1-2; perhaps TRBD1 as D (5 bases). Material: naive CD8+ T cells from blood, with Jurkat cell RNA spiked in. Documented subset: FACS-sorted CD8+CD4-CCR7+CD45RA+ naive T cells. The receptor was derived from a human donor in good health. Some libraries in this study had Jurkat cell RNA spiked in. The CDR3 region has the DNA TGTGCCAGCAGTTTATACCAGGGCCTTGGAGTCTACACCTTC. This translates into CASSLYQGLGVYTF.